This TCR beta chain was recorded in a study of OX40 agonist ivuxolimab in advanced cancers. Turning to the study itself: With ivuxolimab, an agonistic anti-OX40 (CD134) antibody, patients were treated.

V shed 5 bases and J 3 bases; nucleotides not matched to a gene: 7. In germline, CDR1 is MDHEN, CDR2 SYDVKM. The CDR3 covers 14 residues. This table comes from immunoSEQ multiplex PCR, and its TCRdb copy is limited to in-frame clones, with some not included. In the table there are more than 55,000 clones, 87% of which are singletons. The source was CD4+ or CD8+ T cells sorted from blood, collected in a trial of the OX40 agonist ivuxolimab. The rearrangement joins TRBV28 to TRBJ2-7; 7 nucleotides line up with TRBD2. The clonotype originates from an adult with an advanced solid tumor such as melanoma, head and neck, liver or kidney cancer. Written as DNA, the CDR3 is TGTGCCAGCAGTCCCCCGGGACTAAACTACGAGCAGTACTTC. Encoded protein: CASSPPGLNYEQYF.